The entry below describes one T cell receptor beta chain. Its target is unknown. The repertoire was sequenced with immunoSEQ multiplex PCR; TCRdb's copy has only in-frame clones and lacks some. The sample has about 80,000 clones, 80% to 90% seen once; the top ten hold less than 11%. These data come from a study of T cell responses to AZD1222 COVID-19 vaccine. Study findings and constraints: Without day 14 samples, only post-peak T cell repertoires were studied.

The receptor's source is an adult who received the AZD1222 COVID-19 vaccine. The sequences come from peripheral blood, collected 28 days after the second AZD1222 dose.

For the CDR3, the DNA is TGTGCCAGCAGCCCCCTGGGGAGGGAGGGCCAAGAGACCCAGTACTTC. Translated: CASSPLGREGQETQYF. This chain connects TRBV4-2 to TRBJ2-5; 7 bases match TRBD2. Germline V lookup: CDR1 LGHNA, CDR2 YNFKEQ. The CDR3 sequence is 16 residues long. V shed 4 bases, J shed 1 base, and the junction held 9 bases outside the gene matches.